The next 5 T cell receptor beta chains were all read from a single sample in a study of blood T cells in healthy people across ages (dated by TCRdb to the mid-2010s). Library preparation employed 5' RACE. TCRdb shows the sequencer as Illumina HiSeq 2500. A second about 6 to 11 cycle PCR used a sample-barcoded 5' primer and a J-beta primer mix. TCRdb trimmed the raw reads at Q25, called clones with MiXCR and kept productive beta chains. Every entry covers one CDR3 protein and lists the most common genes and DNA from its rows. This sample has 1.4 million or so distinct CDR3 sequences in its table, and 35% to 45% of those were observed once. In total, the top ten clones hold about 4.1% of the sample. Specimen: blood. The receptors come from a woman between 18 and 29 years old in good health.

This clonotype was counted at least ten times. The CDR3 nucleotides are TGTGCCAGCAGCTTAGATAGGGGAACCTACAATGAGCAGTTCTTC. Amino acid sequence: CASSLDRGTYNEQFF. This chain uses TRBV7-2 with TRBJ2-1; D possibly corresponds to TRBD1 (5 bases). This CDR3 is built from 15 residues. CDR1 and CDR2 from the germline V gene are SGHTA and FQGNSA. The germline V and J ends were trimmed by 1 base and 2 bases, with 9 bases remaining between them.

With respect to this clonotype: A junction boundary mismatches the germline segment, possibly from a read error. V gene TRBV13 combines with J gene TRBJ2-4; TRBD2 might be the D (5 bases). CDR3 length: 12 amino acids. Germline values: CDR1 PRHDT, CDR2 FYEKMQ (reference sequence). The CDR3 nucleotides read TGTACCAGCAGCTTAGCTGGTGGGGAGCAGTACTTC. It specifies CTSSLAGGEQYF.

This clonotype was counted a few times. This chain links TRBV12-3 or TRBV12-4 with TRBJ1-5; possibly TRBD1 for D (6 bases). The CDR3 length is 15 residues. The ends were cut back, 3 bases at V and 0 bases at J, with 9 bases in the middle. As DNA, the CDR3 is TGTGCCAGCAGTTTTGACAGGTATAGCAATCAGCCCCAGCATTTT. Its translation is CASSFDRYSNQPQHF.

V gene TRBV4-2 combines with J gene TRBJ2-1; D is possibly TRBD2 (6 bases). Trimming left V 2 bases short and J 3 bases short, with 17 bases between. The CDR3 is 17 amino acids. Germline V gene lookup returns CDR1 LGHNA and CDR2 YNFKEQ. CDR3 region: CASSQPPKDYYYNEQFF. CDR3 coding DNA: TGTGCCAGCAGCCAACCCCCGAAGGACTATTACTACAATGAGCAGTTCTTC.

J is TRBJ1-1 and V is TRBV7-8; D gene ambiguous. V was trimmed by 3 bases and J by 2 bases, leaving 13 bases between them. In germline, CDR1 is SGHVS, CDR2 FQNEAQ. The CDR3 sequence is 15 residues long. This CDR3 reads CASSFAAGGNTEAFF. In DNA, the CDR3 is TGTGCCAGCAGCTTTGCCGCGGGCGGCAACACTGAAGCTTTCTTT.